Listed here is a single T cell receptor (beta chain). The clone's antigen remains unknown. No much larger clone is present one base from it, and per-base qualities are unavailable. This record comes from a study of blood T cell repertoires in COVID-19 (dated by TCRdb to the early 2020s). With respect to the entire study: The collaborator samples originated in the United States, Italy and Spain and spanned the acute and convalescent phases of COVID-19. A freely available public database, intended as a resource for researchers studying the immune response to SARS-CoV-2, is where the repertoires were released. The samples were drawn from two sources: the first 160 participants of the ongoing ImmuneRACE study, and 1,000 to 1,500 subjects contributed by 6 global collaborators. The material from the prospective study consisted of cDNA or gDNA derived from T cells, B-cell-depleted T cells, or PBMCs. The dataset comprised deeply sampled blood TCRbeta repertoires from subjects exposed to, actively infected with, or recovered from COVID-19. The sample metadata nearly always contained a de-identified subject ID, COVID-19 status, age in years and sex. HLA class I and class II types, where available, came from metadata supplied by the sample provider rather than from assay-based typing. Study-wide conclusions, independent of this receptor: How much clinical and demographic metadata was included differed by source and by participant, and the metadata was provided uncurated.

The germline V gene provides CDR1 SGHTA and CDR2 FQGNSA. Spanning cysteine to phenylalanine, the CDR3 consists of 16 amino acids. CDR3 DNA only is kept here, 48 bases in frame from base 1. The junction shows trimming of 1 base on V and 0 bases on J, plus 10 bases between the germline ends. Participants in the prospective study were enrolled through a virtual design, were aged roughly 18 to 100 years, and lived in 24 United States geographic areas. To assign participants to cohorts, the prospective study relied on clinical history that participants themselves reported in a screening survey and a study questionnaire. For ImmuneRACE Cohort 3, a participant was defined as recovered based on two consecutive negative NP/OP PCR tests, clearance by a healthcare professional, or resolution of symptoms. In the prospective study, mobile phlebotomists collected whole blood, serum and a nasopharyngeal or oropharyngeal swab from each participant. Participants in the prospective study had the option to provide additional blood draws and questionnaires over a roughly 2-month period. Prospective study blood samples were shipped either frozen or at room temperature before DNA extraction.

TCRbeta CDR3 regions were amplified from genomic DNA using the immunoSEQ Assay, a bias-controlled multiplex PCR. For the original study's pipeline: The number of nucleated cells in each sample was estimated from the amplification of reference gene primers within the assay. To quantify the absolute abundance of each unique TCRbeta CDR3 rearrangement, sequence reads were collapsed and filtered. For each sample, productive Simpson clonality was calculated as the square root of Simpson's diversity index over productive rearrangements. TCRdb provides this immuneACCESS table in a form limited to in-frame rearrangements. Some clones are lacking; in checked studies, under half of them reflect an unresolved V gene, and why the rest are absent is not known. D and trimming come from the DNA, and the V and J calls and clone size come from that table. This sample is represented by hundreds of thousands of clones; less than 90% of them were singletons. The ten largest account for around 3% of the sample.

This sequence uses TRBV7-2 and TRBJ1-5; the D gene cannot be named for sure. Sequencing was carried out using PBMCs or T cells enriched from blood (not recorded which). The TCR originated in a woman aged 50 to 65 who had recovered from COVID-19. The base sequence is TGTGCCAGCAGCTTAGGTGAAAGCTATAGCAATCAGCCCCAGCATTTT. Its product reads: CASSLGESYSNQPQHF.